Only one count was recorded for the clone carrying this T cell receptor (beta chain). Its antigen is currently unknown. The table came from immunoSEQ multiplex PCR; TCRdb's copy has only in-frame clones and leaves some out. The repertoire holds roughly 90,000 clones, with around 90% as singletons. The data are from a study of radiotherapy plus CTLA-4 blockade in lung cancer. The overall study: Objective responses were documented in about 19% of patients, with disease control in about 29%.

Findings and caveats of the study: How blood T cell clones changed early, along with interferon-beta, reportedly forecast response best. After treatment with radiotherapy plus ipilimumab, TCR clones that came from the tumor expanded in blood.

CTLA-4 blockade with ipilimumab, together with focal radiation, was given to patients with chemo-refractory metastatic non-small-cell lung cancer. The sequences come from peripheral blood, collected from a patient treated with radiotherapy plus ipilimumab. The TCR was taken from a human donor with non-small cell lung cancer that progressed on radiotherapy plus ipilimumab.

The CDR3 nucleotides are TGTGCCAGCCAAAGGACAGGCGTCCAACTAGGGGAGCTGTTTTTT. Translation: CASQRTGVQLGELFF. The J gene is TRBJ2-2, the V gene TRBV2; 7 positions match TRBD1. V lost 8 bases to trimming and J lost 8 bases; unmatched junction nucleotides: 14. The CDR3 contains 15 residues. The germline CDR1 and CDR2 sequences are SNHLY and FYNNEI.